Presented here are 26 T cell receptor beta chains from one specimen sequenced in a study of blood T cell repertoires in COVID-19. Profiling relied on immunoSEQ multiplex PCR, and the TCRdb table lists in-frame clones only, not all of them. The table shows about 66,000 clones, with about 90% occurring only once. The material sequenced was peripheral blood. These receptors originate from a man in his sixties with acute or convalescent COVID-19.

The chain carries TRBV9 and TRBJ2-2; the D is unclear. CDR3 length: 14 amino acids. V was trimmed by 0 bases and J by 4 bases, leaving 7 bases between them. The germline V gene has CDR1 SGDLS and CDR2 YYNGEE. The CDR3 coding sequence is TGTGCCAGCAGCGTAGACCGGGTCACCGGGGAGCTGTTTTTT. It is translated as CASSVDRVTGELFF. The variable domain in full, with the rest retrieved from reference TRBV9 and TRBJ2-2, is DSGVTQTPKHLITATGQRVTLRCSPRSGDLSVYWYQQSLDQGLQFLIQYYNGEERAKGNILERFSAQQFPDLHSELNLSSLELGDSALYFCASSVDRVTGELFFGEGSRLTVL.

The CDR3 sequence is CASSFRLAGNSGANVLTF. The CDR3 region has the DNA TGTGCCAGCAGCTTTAGACTAGCGGGAAACTCTGGGGCCAACGTCCTGACTTTC. The chain combines TRBV5-6 with TRBJ2-6; 11 bases map to TRBD2. Germline CDR1 and CDR2: SGHDT and YYEEEE. CDR3 length: 18 amino acids. J was trimmed by 0 bases and V by 2 bases; bases with no gene match: 4.

The sample holds a few counts of this clone. The CDR3 region has the DNA TGTGCCAGCATCGGGACAACGAACACCGGGGAGCTGTTTTTT. This translates into CASIGTTNTGELFF. J is TRBJ2-2 and V is TRBV2, with a possible D match to TRBD1 (6 bases). V was pared by 7 bases and J by 0 bases, with 9 bases between. Germline CDR1 SNHLY, CDR2 FYNNEI. The CDR3 extends over 14 amino acids.

The chain recombines TRBV5-1 with TRBJ1-3; 10 bases fit TRBD1. The CDR3 is 16 residues long. Germline CDR1 and CDR2: SGHRS and YFSETQ. J was trimmed by 7 bases and V by 4 bases; bases with no gene match: 11. CDR3: CASSTGQGVIANTIYF. CDR3 coding DNA: TGCGCCAGCAGCACCGGACAGGGGGTCATAGCCAACACCATATATTTT.

The rearrangement joins TRBV19 to TRBJ1-4, with TRBD1 matching over 8 bases. Trimming cost V 6 bases and J 8 bases; bases outside gene matches: 8. The CDR3 runs 14 residues. The germline CDR1 and CDR2 sequences are LNHDA and SQIVND (reference sequence). The CDR3 sequence: CASRTQGGREKLFF. CDR3 sequence (DNA): TGTGCCAGTAGGACACAGGGGGGTCGAGAAAAACTGTTTTTT.

The gene calls are TRBV11-2 and TRBJ2-7, with TRBD1 matching 8 bases. The ends lost 5 bases at V and 3 bases at J; junction bases unmatched: 12. This CDR3 has 16 residues. Germline V lookup: CDR1 SGHAT, CDR2 FQNNGV. Here the CDR3 DNA reads TGTGCCAGCAGCGAGCGGACAGGGCATAGGCTCTACGAGCAGTACTTC. It codes for CASSERTGHRLYEQYF. The variable domain in full, with the rest retrieved from reference TRBV11-2 and TRBJ2-7, is EAGVAQSPRYKIIEKRQSVAFWCNPISGHATLYWYQQILGQGPKLLIQFQNNGVVDDSQLPKDRFSAERLKGVDSTLKIQPAKLEDSAVYLCASSERTGHRLYEQYFGPGTRLTVT.

This clone was seen only a few times. The chain recombines TRBV24-1 with TRBJ1-2; 10 bases agree with TRBD1. CDR1 KGHDR and CDR2 SFDVKD come from the germline V gene. This CDR3 has 15 amino acids. The junction had 8 bases not matched to a gene; V was cut back by 7 bases and J by 4 bases. CDR3 in amino acids: CATSRGQGDLYGYTF. The DNA of the CDR3 is TGTGCCACCAGCAGAGGACAGGGGGACCTCTATGGCTACACCTTC.

In DNA, the CDR3 is TGTGCCAGCAGTGAATTGATGACAATTCATGAGCAGTTCTTC. As protein: CASSELMTIHEQFF. V usage is TRBV25-1 and J usage is TRBJ2-1; no reliable D call. This CDR3 has 14 amino acids. V lost 1 base to trimming and J lost 8 bases, with 12 bases between them. In germline, CDR1 is MGHDK, CDR2 SYGVNS.

The J gene is TRBJ1-4, the V gene TRBV18, with a weak D call TRBD1 (6 bases). With 2 bases removed from V and 2 bases from J, the gap between germline ends came to 12 bases. CDR3 length: 16 amino acids. The germline V gene has CDR1 KGHSH and CDR2 LQKENI. CDR3 region: CASSPGARGTNEKLFF. For the CDR3, the DNA is TGTGCCAGCTCACCAGGGGCCAGGGGCACTAATGAAAAACTGTTTTTT.

This chain uses TRBV6-6 with TRBJ1-2, with D possibly TRBD1 on 5 matching bases. The V and J ends lost 4 bases and 6 bases respectively, with 12 bases between them. The CDR3 is made up of 13 amino acids. CDR1 is MNHNY, CDR2 SVGAGI, per germline (reference sequence). The CDR3 nucleotides read TGTGCCAGCAGTTCCAGGGAGGTGAATGGCTACACCTTC. The encoded protein is CASSSREVNGYTF.

The chain joins TRBV15 to TRBJ2-7; 7 bases align to TRBD2. CDR3 size: 16 residues. V dropped 2 bases and J dropped 1; count of bases not matched to a gene: 8. CDR1 and CDR2 (germline): LNHNV, YYDKDF (reference sequence). The CDR3 DNA is TGTGCCACCAGCAGATCACCTAGCGGCGCATCCTACGAGCAGTACTTC. Translated: CATSRSPSGASYEQYF.

This sequence joins TRBV19 and TRBJ1-1; weak D call: TRBD1 (5 bases). V was cut by 6 bases and J by 7 bases, with 12 bases left in between. The length of the CDR3 is 12 residues. In germline, CDR1 is LNHDA, CDR2 SQIVND (reference sequence). CDR3 in amino acids: CASSGRVFEAFF. Here the CDR3 DNA reads TGTGCCAGTAGCGGCAGGGTTTTTGAAGCTTTCTTT.

The gene calls are TRBV20-1 and TRBJ1-1; the D is unclear. The CDR3 is 11 residues long. V dropped 0 bases and J dropped 5 bases, with 4 bases sitting between them. Per germline, CDR1 DFQATT and CDR2 SNEGSKA (reference sequence). DNA of the CDR3: TGCAGTGCTAGAGATCTTACTGAAGCTTTCTTT. Translating it yields CSARDLTEAFF.

The CDR3 protein is CASSFSDRGEQYF. The CDR3 nucleotides are TGTGCCAGCAGTTTTTCCGACAGGGGCGAGCAGTACTTC. This chain links TRBV27 with TRBJ2-7, with 8 bases matching TRBD1. The CDR3 runs 13 residues. Germline values: CDR1 MNHEY, CDR2 SMNVEV (reference sequence). The junction had 4 bases not matched to a gene; V was cut back by 3 bases and J by 6 bases.

J is TRBJ1-1 and V is TRBV7-9; maybe TRBD1 (6 bases). Germline-derived CDR1 and CDR2 are SEHNR and FQNEAQ (reference sequence). CDR3 length: 12 amino acids. Trimming left V 1 base short and J 6 bases short, with 6 bases between. The CDR3 reads CASSLEGAEAFF. As DNA, the CDR3 is TGTGCCAGCAGCTTAGAGGGGGCTGAAGCTTTCTTT.

The rearrangement joins TRBV6-1 to TRBJ1-5, with D perhaps matching TRBD1 (6 bases). Per the germline V gene, CDR1 is MNHNS and CDR2 is SASEGT. CDR3 length equals 16 residues. V was pared by 2 bases and J by 3 bases, with 14 bases between. CDR3 protein: CASSESHYRDNQPQHF. In DNA, the CDR3 is TGTGCCAGCAGTGAATCTCATTACAGGGACAATCAGCCCCAGCATTTT.

The CDR3 DNA is TGTGCCAGCAGCTTCGGGGACACCTCTAACTATGGCTACACCTTC. Amino acids: CASSFGDTSNYGYTF. The V gene is TRBV5-6, the J gene TRBJ1-2, with D perhaps TRBD1 (6 bases). Germline CDR1 SGHDT, CDR2 YYEEEE. The CDR3 is 15 amino acids. Deletions cut 2 bases from V and 0 bases from J, with 11 bases between.

J is TRBJ1-1 and V is TRBV19; 10 nucleotides line up with TRBD1. Per the germline V gene, CDR1 is LNHDA and CDR2 is SQIVND (reference sequence). Trimming at V came to 4 bases and at J to 3 bases, leaving 2 bases not matched to a gene. The CDR3 loop spans 14 amino acids. CDR3 loop: CASSRGTGDTEAFF. DNA of the CDR3: TGTGCCAGTAGTAGAGGGACAGGGGACACTGAAGCTTTCTTT.

This rearrangement joins TRBV7-9 to TRBJ2-7, with 8 bases aligning to TRBD2. The CDR3 consists of 15 residues. The V gene end was trimmed by 0 bases and the J gene end by 4 bases; junction bases not matched to a gene: 5. Germline CDR1 SEHNR, CDR2 FQNEAQ (reference sequence). As DNA, the CDR3 is TGTGCCAGCAGCTTAGCGCTCGGGGGGGCGTACGAGCAGTACTTC. Translating it yields CASSLALGGAYEQYF.

There are a few counts of this clone. This chain connects TRBV5-1 to TRBJ2-3; 9 bases match TRBD2. The CDR3 length is 16 residues. Germline V lookup: CDR1 SGHRS, CDR2 YFSETQ. J gave up 0 bases and V 2 bases, and 4 bases lay outside the gene matches. CDR3 DNA sequence: TGCGCCAGCAGCTTTTTAGCGGGGGCTAGCACAGATACGCAGTATTTT. Translated, it gives CASSFLAGASTDTQYF.

The V gene is TRBV29-1, the J gene TRBJ1-5; D perhaps matches TRBD1 (6 bases). Germline V gene lookup returns CDR1 SQVTM and CDR2 ANQGSEA. Trimming took off 4 bases at V and 4 bases at J, with 11 bases between the two ends. The CDR3 has 13 residues. CDR3 loop: CSVGQVLNQPQHF. The CDR3 DNA is TGCAGCGTTGGACAGGTCCTTAATCAGCCCCAGCATTTT. Combining the CDR3 with reference TRBV29-1 and TRBJ1-5 gives the whole variable domain SAVISQKPSRDICQRGTSLTIQCQVDSQVTMMFWYRQQPGQSLTLIATANQGSEATYESGFVIDKFPISRPNLTFSTLTVSNMSPEDSSIYLCSVGQVLNQPQHFGDGTRLSIL.

The V gene is TRBV5-1, the J gene TRBJ1-3; D is ambiguous. CDR3 size: 16 residues. V was cut by 5 bases and J by 0 bases, with 15 bases left in between. CDR1 and CDR2 (germline): SGHRS, YFSETQ. The DNA for the CDR3 is TGCGCCAGCAGTTCATCCGGGGTTTACTCTGGAAACACCATATATTTT. Translated, it gives CASSSSGVYSGNTIYF.

The rearrangement joins TRBV5-1 to TRBJ2-2, with 10 bases that match TRBD2. This CDR3 has 16 amino acids. Per germline, CDR1 SGHRS and CDR2 YFSETQ. Trimming took 6 bases from V and 4 from J; bases not matched to a gene: 9. CDR3 sequence (DNA): TGCGCCAGCACCAAACTAGCGGGGTCGGGCACCGGGGAGCTGTTTTTT. Translation gives CASTKLAGSGTGELFF.

The genes are TRBV5-1 and TRBJ1-4, with 9 bases that match TRBD1. CDR3 length: 15 amino acids. Per germline, CDR1 SGHRS and CDR2 YFSETQ. Trimming removed 7 bases from V and 7 bases from J; junction bases left unmatched: 11. CDR3 loop: CASGYSGQGGEKLFF. The CDR3 DNA sequence: TGCGCCAGCGGCTACTCGGGACAGGGTGGTGAAAAACTGTTTTTT.

The chain carries TRBV5-4 and TRBJ2-7; 13 bases agree with TRBD2. This CDR3 is 15 amino acids long. Unmatched junction bases numbered 6, after V lost 4 bases and J lost 5 bases. Germline values: CDR1 SGHNT, CDR2 YYREEE (reference sequence). For the CDR3, the DNA is TGTGCCAGCAGCGTAACTAGCGGGGGGGCCCACGAGCAGTACTTC. This encodes CASSVTSGGAHEQYF. The full variable domain, rest sourced from reference TRBV5-4 and TRBJ2-7, is ETGVTQSPTHLIKTRGQQVTLRCSSQSGHNTVSWYQQALGQGPQFIFQYYREEENGRGNFPPRFSGLQFPNYSSELNVNALELDDSALYLCASSVTSGGAHEQYFGPGTRLTVT.

The chain combines TRBV19 with TRBJ1-2; D remains ambiguous. This CDR3 has 16 amino acids. Between the trimmed V and J ends, which lost 6 bases and 7 bases, there was a span of 24 bases. Germline CDR1 and CDR2: LNHDA and SQIVND (reference sequence). CDR3 protein: CASSADVRRARSGYTF. CDR3 in DNA: TGTGCCAGTAGCGCCGATGTCAGGAGGGCGCGATCTGGCTACACCTTC.